This TCR beta chain was profiled in a study of control samples from healthy donors and cancer patients. The CDR3 runs to 16 residues. CDR1 is LNHDA and CDR2 is SQIVND in the germline V gene (reference sequence). V lost 3 bases, J lost 7 bases, and 11 bases stayed unmatched. Sequencing was performed with immunoSEQ multiplex PCR; in TCRdb, only in-frame clones are kept and a portion is missing. The sample records about 80,000 clones, around 91% being singletons. The receptor was isolated from a middle-aged man in good health. The specimen sequenced was blood. This chain joins TRBV19 and TRBJ1-5; 8 bases are a match to TRBD1. CDR3 residues: CASSIGPDRASQPQHF. CDR3 coding DNA: TGTGCCAGTAGTATTGGTCCGGACAGGGCATCCCAGCCCCAGCATTTT.